These 30 T cell receptor beta chains were all obtained from the same sample, sequenced in a study of shared clonotypes between healthy human individuals. CD45RO-negative cells were positively selected for CCR7, leaving out terminally differentiated effector memory CD45RA+ cells. Profiled with immunoSEQ multiplex PCR; TCRdb holds only in-frame clones, not every one. The table lists fewer than 850,000 clones, around 96% of them singletons. The sequenced material came from naive CD8+ T cells sorted from blood. The origin of the receptors is a man younger than 40 in good health.

As DNA, the CDR3 is TGTGCCAGCAGCCCCCTCAAGACAGATACGAAGCAGTTCTTC. This codes for CASSPLKTDTKQFF. V usage is TRBV11-2 and J usage is TRBJ2-1; perhaps TRBD1 as D (5 bases). Trimming cost V 5 bases and J 11 bases, with 19 bases left between them. Per germline, CDR1 SGHAT and CDR2 FQNNGV. The CDR3 extends over 14 amino acids.

This chain links TRBV29-1 with TRBJ2-6; D is ambiguous. CDR3 size: 15 residues. Trimming shortened V by 0 bases and J by 1 base, and 7 bases separated the two germline ends. Germline CDR1 reads SQVTM; CDR2 reads ANQGSEA. This CDR3 is CSVEDGNSGANVLTF. The CDR3 coding sequence is TGCAGCGTTGAAGACGGAAATTCTGGGGCCAACGTCCTGACTTTC.

This rearrangement joins TRBV5-5 to TRBJ1-2, with TRBD1 as a possible D gene (6 bases). The V end lost 4 bases, the J end lost 2 bases, and 18 bases lay between the germline ends. CDR1 and CDR2 from the germline V gene are SGHKS and YYEKEE (reference sequence). This CDR3 is built from 16 residues. CDR3 DNA sequence: TGTGCCAGCAGCCATGGACAGCGAGGGGCCAACTATGGCTACACCTTC. Its protein product is CASSHGQRGANYGYTF.

V is TRBV9 and J is TRBJ1-4; 7 bases fit TRBD1. V trimming: 3 bases; J trimming: 6 bases; junction bases outside the gene matches: 8. Germline values: CDR1 SGDLS, CDR2 YYNGEE. The CDR3 contains 15 residues. CDR3 residues: CASSATGSGDEKLFF. Here the CDR3 DNA reads TGTGCCAGCAGCGCGACAGGGTCGGGCGATGAAAAACTGTTTTTT.

This clone showed up just once. The chain links TRBV7-9 to TRBJ1-2; perhaps TRBD1 as D (6 bases). V gave up 5 bases and J gave up 5 bases, with 18 bases separating them. The CDR3 has 15 amino acids. The germline CDR1 and CDR2 sequences are SEHNR and FQNEAQ (reference sequence). This CDR3 is CASSPPGDSVYGYTF. CDR3 DNA: TGTGCCAGCAGCCCCCCAGGGGACTCCGTATATGGCTACACCTTC.

The rearrangement joins TRBV6-5 to TRBJ2-5, with 8 bases aligning to TRBD2. The CDR3 has 15 amino acids. V lost 4 bases, J lost 1 base, and 5 bases stayed unmatched. Germline CDR1 is MNHEY and CDR2 is SVGAGI. In nucleotides, the CDR3 is TGTGCCAGCAGTTGGGCGGGAGGCCTCCAAGAGACCCAGTACTTC. Translating gives CASSWAGGLQETQYF.

The gene calls are TRBV7-9 and TRBJ2-1; the match to TRBD2 covers 9 bases. This CDR3 has 13 amino acids. V dropped 6 bases and J dropped 12; count of bases not matched to a gene: 9. Germline loops: CDR1 SEHNR, CDR2 FQNEAQ (reference sequence). The CDR3 DNA reads TGTGCCAGCAGGCTTCCGGGACTAGCTTCGCAGTTCTTC. It specifies CASRLPGLASQFF.

The CDR3 spells CASSSTLADTQYF. For the CDR3, the DNA is TGTGCCAGCAGCTCTACCCTAGCGGATACGCAGTATTTT. The chain recombines TRBV7-7 with TRBJ2-3; D is possibly TRBD2 (6 bases). Trimming shortened V by 4 bases and J by 6 bases, and 11 bases separated the two germline ends. Germline V gene data show CDR1 as SSHAT and CDR2 as FNYEAQ (reference sequence). The CDR3 has 13 residues. Based on the CDR3 plus reference TRBV7-7 and TRBJ2-3, the full variable domain is GAGVSQSPRYKVTKRGQDVTLRCDPISSHATLYWYQQALGQGPEFLTYFNYEAQPDKSGLPSDRFSAERPEGSISTLTIQRTEQRDSAMYRCASSSTLADTQYFGPGTRLTVL.

The CDR3 bases are TGTGCCAGCCGACTCCAGGGATGGTCCAGCAATCAGCCCCAGCATTTT. Translation gives CASRLQGWSSNQPQHF. The rearrangement uses TRBV19 and TRBJ1-5; tentatively, D is TRBD1 (5 bases). Germline CDR1 and CDR2: LNHDA and SQIVND (reference sequence). The V and J ends lost 9 bases and 1 base respectively, with 19 bases between them. This CDR3 is 16 amino acids long.

V gene TRBV14 combines with J gene TRBJ2-1; no clear D. The V gene lost 0 bases and the J gene lost 9 bases, with 6 bases spanning the gap. The CDR3 sequence is 12 residues long. Germline-derived CDR1 and CDR2 are SGHDN and FVKESK. This CDR3 reads CASSQDWGEQFF. Here the CDR3 DNA reads TGTGCCAGCAGCCAAGATTGGGGTGAGCAGTTCTTC.

The rearrangement uses TRBV5-1 and TRBJ2-7, with D perhaps matching TRBD1 or TRBD2 (5 bases each). This CDR3 is built from 15 residues. V was shortened by 4 bases and J by 0 bases, with 14 bases between the two germline ends. Germline assignment: CDR1 SGHRS and CDR2 YFSETQ. CDR3 sequence: CASSRTLDFSYEQYF. CDR3 sequence (DNA): TGCGCCAGCAGCAGGACACTAGATTTCTCCTACGAGCAGTACTTC.

The chain employs TRBV13 and TRBJ2-1; D unresolved. Germline CDR1 PRHDT, CDR2 FYEKMQ (reference sequence). The CDR3 sequence is 14 residues long. V dropped 8 bases and J dropped 0 bases, with 11 bases sitting between them. CDR3 region: CASRDRSSYNEQFF. CDR3 in DNA: TGTGCCAGCCGTGATAGGAGCTCCTACAATGAGCAGTTCTTC.

The V call is TRBV10-2, the J call TRBJ2-3, with TRBD2 as a possible D gene (12 bases). Per germline, CDR1 WSHSY and CDR2 SAAADI. CDR3 length: 22 amino acids. Trimming pared 7 bases from V and 2 bases from J, leaving 37 bases between. CDR3 loop: CASTPGQGGAELAGGSTDTQYF. In nucleotides, the CDR3 is TGCGCCAGCACACCGGGACAGGGGGGGGCGGAACTAGCGGGAGGATCCACAGATACGCAGTATTTT.

The V and J genes are TRBV13 and TRBJ2-7, with TRBD1 matching 12 bases. CDR1 and CDR2 from the germline V gene are PRHDT and FYEKMQ (reference sequence). This CDR3 comprises 16 residues. After removal of 5 bases from V and 4 bases from J, the junction contained 9 bases not matched to a gene. The CDR3 reads CASSRAGTGGLYEQYF. The DNA of the CDR3 is TGTGCCAGCAGCCGCGCCGGGACAGGGGGCCTATACGAGCAGTACTTC.

This clone was seen a handful of times. The J gene is TRBJ1-1, the V gene TRBV25-1; no reliable D call. The CDR3 spans 12 residues. V dropped 1 base and J dropped 3 bases, with 3 bases sitting between them. CDR1 is MGHDK and CDR2 is SYGVNS in the germline V gene. CDR3 loop: CASSEWDTEAFF. For the CDR3, the DNA is TGTGCCAGCAGTGAATGGGACACTGAAGCTTTCTTT.

The rearrangement uses TRBV27 and TRBJ2-1; D is ambiguous. This CDR3 region has 13 residues. The germline V gene encodes CDR1 MNHEY and CDR2 SMNVEV (reference sequence). The germline V and J ends were trimmed by 5 bases and 4 bases, with 9 bases remaining between them. The CDR3 sequence is CASSTTRYNEQFF. The CDR3 DNA reads as TGTGCCAGCAGTACGACAAGGTACAATGAGCAGTTCTTC.

This clone has just a few counts. The chain is built from TRBV10-3 and TRBJ2-5; D possibly uses TRBD1 or TRBD2 (6 bases each). CDR1 is ENHRY and CDR2 is SYGVKD in the germline V gene. Trimming pared 3 bases from V and 5 bases from J, leaving 13 bases between. The CDR3 contains 14 residues. This chain's CDR3 is CAISDMRGRETQYF. The DNA for the CDR3 is TGTGCCATCAGTGATATGAGGGGGAGGGAGACCCAGTACTTC.

This chain connects TRBV19 to TRBJ2-7; 7 nucleotides agree with TRBD1. The V gene end was trimmed by 5 bases and the J gene end by 7 bases; junction bases not matched to a gene: 11. Germline loops: CDR1 LNHDA, CDR2 SQIVND (reference sequence). CDR3 length: 14 amino acids. For the CDR3, the DNA is TGTGCCAGTAGTCAGAGTTCAGGGGGTCGAGAGCAGTACTTC. As protein: CASSQSSGGREQYF.

The gene calls are TRBV11-2 and TRBJ2-5; maybe TRBD2 (6 bases). The CDR3 consists of 14 residues. The germline V and J ends were trimmed by 3 bases and 5 bases, with 13 bases remaining between them. Per germline, CDR1 SGHAT and CDR2 FQNNGV. CDR3 DNA: TGTGCCAGCAGCTTTGCGGGATCTCACGAGACCCAGTACTTC. Its translation is CASSFAGSHETQYF.

The chain employs TRBV2 and TRBJ2-2; D is ambiguous. CDR1 is SNHLY, CDR2 FYNNEI, per germline. Trimming stripped 7 bases from V and 7 bases from J, with 13 bases between. The CDR3 totals 13 residues. For the CDR3, the DNA is TGTGCCAGCATTGGCAGGACGATCGGGGAGCTGTTTTTT. Translating it yields CASIGRTIGELFF.

CDR3 residues: CASSSVRGVSEQYF. In nucleotides, the CDR3 is TGTGCCAGCAGCTCGGTAAGGGGGGTGAGCGAGCAGTACTTC. J is TRBJ2-7 and V is TRBV11-2, with D perhaps matching TRBD1 or TRBD2 (6 bases each). The V gene lost 4 bases and the J gene lost 6 bases, with 16 bases spanning the gap. CDR1 is SGHAT, CDR2 FQNNGV, per germline. This CDR3 comprises 14 residues. The complete variable domain, with remaining parts taken from reference TRBV11-2 and TRBJ2-7, reads EAGVAQSPRYKIIEKRQSVAFWCNPISGHATLYWYQQILGQGPKLLIQFQNNGVVDDSQLPKDRFSAERLKGVDSTLKIQPAKLEDSAVYLCASSSVRGVSEQYFGPGTRLTVT.

This chain uses TRBV29-1 with TRBJ2-2; unclear D gene. This CDR3 region has 13 residues. Germline V gene sequence: CDR1 SQVTM, CDR2 ANQGSEA. Trimming took 3 bases from V and 3 from J, leaving 8 bases between them. CDR3 amino acids: CSVEVPHTGELFF. CDR3 nucleotides: TGCAGCGTTGAGGTACCCCACACCGGGGAGCTGTTTTTT.

Regarding this clone: The sample contains more than one DNA sequence encoding this CDR3. This sequence joins TRBV27 and TRBJ2-7, with TRBD2 matching over 9 bases. There are 15 residues in the CDR3. Trimming cost V 3 bases and J 0 bases; bases outside gene matches: 3. The germline V gene has CDR1 MNHEY and CDR2 SMNVEV (reference sequence). The CDR3 protein is CASSLGLAGSYEQYF. CDR3 in DNA: TGTGCCAGCAGTTTGGGACTAGCAGGCTCCTACGAGCAGTACTTC.

The chain uses TRBV19 and TRBJ2-1, with 10 bases lining up with TRBD2. Trimming took 5 bases from V and 0 from J; bases not matched to a gene: 4. This CDR3 has 16 residues. CDR1 and CDR2 from the germline V gene are LNHDA and SQIVND (reference sequence). CDR3 in DNA: TGTGCCAGTAGTCTCACTAGCGGGACCTCCTACAATGAGCAGTTCTTC. This translates into CASSLTSGTSYNEQFF.

This chain links TRBV5-1 with TRBJ2-7, with TRBD2 matching over 8 bases. This CDR3 spans 17 amino acids. From germline, CDR1 is SGHRS and CDR2 YFSETQ. The V and J ends lost 2 bases and 0 bases, in that order; junction bases with no gene match: 10. CDR3 sequence reads: CASSLGYSGTSSYEQYF. CDR3 coding DNA: TGCGCCAGCAGCTTAGGATATAGCGGGACGAGCTCCTACGAGCAGTACTTC.

The chain employs TRBV9 and TRBJ2-3; D is possibly TRBD2 (6 bases). The V and J ends lost 4 bases and 2 bases respectively, with 11 bases between them. The CDR3 runs 14 residues. Looked up from germline, CDR1 is SGDLS and CDR2 is YYNGEE. The CDR3, as DNA: TGTGCCAGCAGCCCCGGGACTTACACAGATACGCAGTATTTT. It translates to CASSPGTYTDTQYF.

J is TRBJ1-4 and V is TRBV29-1, with 10 bases fitting TRBD1. V shed 7 bases and J 3 bases; nucleotides not matched to a gene: 17. Germline values: CDR1 SQVTM, CDR2 ANQGSEA. The CDR3 loop spans 18 amino acids. The CDR3 region has the DNA TGCAGCGCCAAGAACGTACCGGGACAGGGGATCCCTAATGAAAAACTGTTTTTT. This codes for CSAKNVPGQGIPNEKLFF.

The V call is TRBV7-8, the J call TRBJ2-1, with a tentative D call TRBD2 (5 bases). The germline CDR1 and CDR2 sequences are SGHVS and FQNEAQ. Trimming stripped 5 bases from V and 0 bases from J, with 17 bases between. The CDR3 covers 17 residues. The CDR3 loop reads CASSKPAGQSSYNEQFF. For the CDR3, the DNA is TGTGCCAGCAGCAAACCGGCGGGCCAAAGCTCCTACAATGAGCAGTTCTTC. Based on the CDR3 plus reference TRBV7-8 and TRBJ2-1, the full variable domain is GAGVSQSPRYKVAKRGQDVALRCDPISGHVSLFWYQQALGQGPEFLTYFQNEAQLDKSGLPSDRFFAERPEGSVSTLKIQRTQQEDSAVYLCASSKPAGQSSYNEQFFGPGTRLTVL.

J is TRBJ2-1 and V is TRBV19; the match to TRBD2 covers 12 bases. With V trimmed by 5 bases and J by 1 base, 6 bases remained unmatched. CDR3 length: 17 amino acids. Germline V gives CDR1 LNHDA, CDR2 SQIVND (reference sequence). DNA for the CDR3: TGTGCCAGTAGTTGGACACTAGCGGGAGGTTCCTACAATGAGCAGTTCTTC. This encodes CASSWTLAGGSYNEQFF. Based on the CDR3 plus reference TRBV19 and TRBJ2-1, the full variable domain is DGGITQSPKYLFRKEGQNVTLSCEQNLNHDAMYWYRQDPGQGLRLIYYSQIVNDFQKGDIAEGYSVSREKKESFPLTVTSAQKNPTAFYLCASSWTLAGGSYNEQFFGPGTRLTVL.

As regards this clone: Possible read error: a much larger clone is one base away. The chain links TRBV5-6 to TRBJ1-1, with no clear D. Germline V gene data show CDR1 as SGHDT and CDR2 as YYEEEE. CDR3 length: 13 amino acids. The V and J ends lost 4 bases and 1 base respectively, with 8 bases between them. CDR3 sequence: CASSVVGNTEAFF. CDR3 bases: TGTGCCAGCAGCGTAGTGGGGAACACTGAAGCTTTCTTT. Supplemented by reference TRBV5-6 and TRBJ1-1, the full variable domain reads DAGVTQSPTHLIKTRGQQVTLRCSPKSGHDTVSWYQQALGQGPQFIFQYYEEEERQRGNFPDRFSGHQFPNYSSELNVNALLLGDSALYLCASSVVGNTEAFFGQGTRLTVV.